This T cell receptor (beta chain) was observed in a study of cytomegalovirus exposure and HLA in healthy donors. Between the trimmed V and J ends, which lost 1 base and 4 bases, there was a span of 14 bases. The CDR3 is made up of 15 amino acids. The V gene's germline CDR1 is LGHNA and CDR2 YNFKEQ. PCR involved 60 Vbeta and 13 Jbeta primers. Libraries were prepared by immunoSEQ multiplex PCR; TCRdb keeps only in-frame clonotypes and omits some of them. Here the sample spans approximately 120,000 clones, less than 70% being singletons. The TCR sequence derives from a woman in her 70s in good health and CMV-seropositive. This sequence joins TRBV4-2 and TRBJ2-7, with D possibly matching TRBD1 (5 bases). Sequenced: PBMCs. CDR3 DNA: TGTGCCAGCAGCCAAGTCTTGGCAGGGAAGTACGAGCAGTACTTC. It specifies CASSQVLAGKYEQYF.